This is a list of T cell receptor beta chains from one sample in a study of T cell repertoires in cytomegalovirus infection. No antigen is known for these receptors. TCRdb passed the reads through MiXCR, listing each CDR3 protein once. The sample yields 51,000 or so distinct CDR3 sequences, around 20% seen once. The material sequenced was CD8+ T cells from cultured PBMCs, taken from culture after CMV antigen stimulation. Source of these receptors: a human donor in good health (CMV status not recorded). Some clones in this sample may be carry-over from other donors' samples. Each CDR3 is given with its conserved first and last residue. Each record gives: J gene, D gene, V gene, clone size, CDR3 DNA, CDR3 protein. D genes are given only for firm matches. Not every row has a clone size; where given, it reads once, few, many or a size class.

>TRBJ1-1|NA|TRBV7-2|few
TGTGCCAGCAGCTTCGGGGCTGGGAACACTGAAGCTTTCTTT
CASSFGAGNTEAFF
>TRBJ2-2|NA|TRBV6-6|few
TGTGCCAGCAGTTACTCGACTTTGGCCAGGACCTCCGGGGAGCTGTTTTTT
CASSYSTLARTSGELFF
>TRBJ1-1|NA|TRBV7-2|few
TGTGCCAGCAGCTTCCCGTCGAACCTGAACACTGAAGCTTTCTTT
CASSFPSNLNTEAFF
>TRBJ2-7|NA|TRBV2|NA
TGTGCCACGACCTTGACAGATTCCTACGAGCAGTACTTC
CATTLTDSYEQYF
>TRBJ1-1|NA|TRBV7-8|NA
TGTGCCAGCAGCTTTACGGGGTCGGGTTCCGAAGCTTTCTTT
CASSFTGSGSEAFF
>TRBJ1-5|NA|TRBV12-3/TRBV12-4|few
TGTGCCAGCAGTTTAGGGGACCCGACTATATGGCCCCAGCATTTT
CASSLGDPTIWPQHF
>TRBJ1-1|NA|TRBV13|few
TGTGCCAGCAGCTCAGAGAGGGAGGGAAGGGAAGCTTTCTTT
CASSSEREGREAFF
>TRBJ2-1|TRBD2|TRBV7-2|NA
TGTGCCAGCAGCTACGCCGGGGGGGCCTACAATGAGCAGTTCTTC
CASSYAGGAYNEQFF
>TRBJ2-7|NA|TRBV6-5|NA
TGTGCCAGCAGTTACTCCGACGCCTCCTACGAGCAGTACTTC
CASSYSDASYEQYF
>TRBJ2-7|NA|TRBV18|few
TGTGCCAGCTCCCCGAACCAGGGAGCCTCCTACGAGCAGTACTTC
CASSPNQGASYEQYF
>TRBJ1-1|NA|TRBV4-1|NA
TGCGCCAGCAGCCAAATTTCGGCGGCGAACACTGAAGCTTTCTTT
CASSQISAANTEAFF
>TRBJ1-1|NA|TRBV6-5|few
TGTGCCAGCAGGCGCGACTCAGGGTTCACTGAAGCTTTCTTT
CASRRDSGFTEAFF
>TRBJ1-6|TRBD1|TRBV6-1|NA
TGTGCCAGCACCGAACAGGCCAGGGGGCTTTCACCCCTCCACTTT
CASTEQARGLSPLHF
>TRBJ1-1|NA|TRBV7-2|NA
TGTGCCAGCAGCGGACCGGGGCGGGTCGGCATTGAAGCTTTCTTT
CASSGPGRVGIEAFF
>TRBJ2-1|NA|TRBV4-1|NA
TGCGCCAGCAGCCAAGAGACCTTGGGAAATGAGCAGTTCTTC
CASSQETLGNEQFF
>TRBJ1-3|NA|TRBV7-2|few
TGTGCCAGCACCACCGGCACCGCGCTCTCTGGAAACACCATATATTTT
CASTTGTALSGNTIYF
>TRBJ2-1|NA|TRBV7-3|few
TGTGCCAGCAGCACTCTCCGGCCCAATGAGCAGTTCTTC
CASSTLRPNEQFF
>TRBJ1-3|NA|TRBV14|NA
TGTGCCAGCAGCCAAGCCCGGATGGATGGCACCATATATTTT
CASSQARMDGTIYF
>TRBJ2-7|NA|TRBV4-1|few
TGCGCCGGGGGGAGACAGGGAGGCGAGCAGTACTTC
CAGGRQGGEQYF
>TRBJ2-2|TRBD1|TRBV2|NA
TGTGCCAGCGGACGCGGACAGGGGGCCGGGGAGCTGTTTTTT
CASGRGQGAGELFF
>TRBJ2-3|NA|TRBV7-2|few
TGTGCCAGCAGCTACGGGACGGGATCCTCCGGAGATACGCAGTATTTT
CASSYGTGSSGDTQYF
>TRBJ1-4|NA|TRBV28|NA
TGTGCCAGCAGTTTCCCCGAGGTAACAGGGAGCCCTAATGAAAAACTGTTTTTT
CASSFPEVTGSPNEKLFF
>TRBJ2-7|NA|TRBV27|NA
TGTGCCAGCAGTTTAGACGGACTATCTACCTCCTACGAGCAGTACTTC
CASSLDGLSTSYEQYF
>TRBJ1-1|NA|TRBV7-9|NA
TGTGCCAGCAGCTCCCGCCCCGTCATCAACACTGAAGCTTTCTTT
CASSSRPVINTEAFF
>TRBJ1-1|NA|TRBV5-1|NA
TGCGCCAGCAGCTTGTTCGGAATGAACACTGAAGCTTTCTTT
CASSLFGMNTEAFF
>TRBJ1-3|NA|TRBV4-3|NA
TGCGCCAGCAGCCAAGGATCTGGAAACACCATATATTTT
CASSQGSGNTIYF
>TRBJ2-6|NA|TRBV4-1|once
NA
CASSQVGTGAPVF
>TRBJ2-1|NA|TRBV6-2/TRBV6-3|NA
TGTGCCAGCAGTTACCCCCCAGCGGGTTTCTCCTACAATGAGCAGTTCTTC
CASSYPPAGFSYNEQFF
>TRBJ1-2|NA|TRBV7-8|few
TGTGCCAGCAGCTCCGACAGTAACTATGGCTACACCTTC
CASSSDSNYGYTF
>TRBJ2-6|NA|TRBV3-1|NA
TGTGCCAGCAGCCAAGATGGGGGCATCTCTAGCTCTGGGGCCAACGTCCTGACTTTC
CASSQDGGISSSGANVLTF
>TRBJ2-1|NA|TRBV4-1|NA
TGCGCCAGCAGCCCTACAGGGTTCAATGAGCAGTTCTTC
CASSPTGFNEQFF
>TRBJ1-6|NA|TRBV6-6|NA
TGTGCCAGCAGCCCGGGACCGAGATCCTATAATTCACCCCTCCACTTT
CASSPGPRSYNSPLHF
>TRBJ1-3|NA|TRBV20-1|NA
TGCAGTGCTGCCCTGGGGCAGGGGACACCAACCTCTGGAAACACCATATATTTT
CSAALGQGTPTSGNTIYF
>TRBJ2-7|TRBD1|TRBV14|few
TGTGCCAGCAGCCACTTGACAGGGGCATCGTACGAGCAGTACTTC
CASSHLTGASYEQYF
>TRBJ2-3|NA|TRBV7-2|NA
TGTGCCAGCAGCTCGCCGGTCCCGGATACGCAGTATTTT
CASSSPVPDTQYF
>TRBJ2-1|NA|TRBV27|NA
TGTGCCAGCAGTTTATCTGGCAGGGGAATCTACAATGAGCAGTTCTTC
CASSLSGRGIYNEQFF
>TRBJ2-1|TRBD1|TRBV12-3/TRBV12-4|NA
TGTGCCAGCAGTCCAGGACAGGGGTATGAGCAGTTCTTC
CASSPGQGYEQFF